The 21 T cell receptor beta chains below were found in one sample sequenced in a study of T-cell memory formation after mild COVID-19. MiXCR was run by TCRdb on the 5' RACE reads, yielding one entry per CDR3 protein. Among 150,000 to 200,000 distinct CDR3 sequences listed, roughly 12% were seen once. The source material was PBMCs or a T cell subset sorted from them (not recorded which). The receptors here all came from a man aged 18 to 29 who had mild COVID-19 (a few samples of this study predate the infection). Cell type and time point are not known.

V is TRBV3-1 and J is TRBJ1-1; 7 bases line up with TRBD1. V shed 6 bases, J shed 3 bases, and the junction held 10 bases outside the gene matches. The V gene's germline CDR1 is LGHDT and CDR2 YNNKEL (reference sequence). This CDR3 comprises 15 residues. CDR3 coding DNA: TGTGCCAGCAGAGGAGGGGGCACATCGTACACTGAAGCTTTCTTT. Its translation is CASRGGGTSYTEAFF.

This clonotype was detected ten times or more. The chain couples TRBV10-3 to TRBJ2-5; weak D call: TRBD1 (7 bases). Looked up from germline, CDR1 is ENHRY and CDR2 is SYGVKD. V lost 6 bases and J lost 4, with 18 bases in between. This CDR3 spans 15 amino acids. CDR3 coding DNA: TGTGCCATCAGGGGAGGAGGGGGCGGCGGAGAGACCCAGTACTTC. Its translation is CAIRGGGGGGETQYF.

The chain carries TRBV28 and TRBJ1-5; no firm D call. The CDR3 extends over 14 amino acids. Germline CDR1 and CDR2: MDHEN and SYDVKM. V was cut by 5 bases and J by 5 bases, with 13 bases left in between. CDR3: CASSPPTPYQPQHF. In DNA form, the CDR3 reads TGTGCCAGCAGTCCCCCTACACCGTATCAGCCCCAGCATTTT.

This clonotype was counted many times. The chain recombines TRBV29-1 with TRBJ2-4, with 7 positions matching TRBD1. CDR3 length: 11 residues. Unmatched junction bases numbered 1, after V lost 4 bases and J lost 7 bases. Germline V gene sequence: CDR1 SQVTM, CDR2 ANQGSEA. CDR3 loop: CSVGRGNIQYF. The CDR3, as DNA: TGCAGCGTTGGCAGGGGGAACATTCAGTACTTC.

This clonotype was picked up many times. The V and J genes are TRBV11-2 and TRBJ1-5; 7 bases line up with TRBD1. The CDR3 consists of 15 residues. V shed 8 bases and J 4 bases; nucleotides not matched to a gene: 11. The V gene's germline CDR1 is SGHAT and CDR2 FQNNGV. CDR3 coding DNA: TGTGCCAGCTCACCAACAGGGGATGGAAATCAGCCCCAGCATTTT. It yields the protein CASSPTGDGNQPQHF. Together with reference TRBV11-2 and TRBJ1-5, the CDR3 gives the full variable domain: EAGVAQSPRYKIIEKRQSVAFWCNPISGHATLYWYQQILGQGPKLLIQFQNNGVVDDSQLPKDRFSAERLKGVDSTLKIQPAKLEDSAVYLCASSPTGDGNQPQHFGDGTRLSIL.

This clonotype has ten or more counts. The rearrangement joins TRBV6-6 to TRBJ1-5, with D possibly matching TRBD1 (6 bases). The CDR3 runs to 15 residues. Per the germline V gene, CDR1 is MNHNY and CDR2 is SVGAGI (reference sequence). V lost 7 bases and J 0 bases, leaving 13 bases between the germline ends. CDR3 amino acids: CASTQDRHSNQPQHF. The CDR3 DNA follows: TGTGCCAGCACCCAAGACAGGCATAGCAATCAGCCCCAGCATTTT.

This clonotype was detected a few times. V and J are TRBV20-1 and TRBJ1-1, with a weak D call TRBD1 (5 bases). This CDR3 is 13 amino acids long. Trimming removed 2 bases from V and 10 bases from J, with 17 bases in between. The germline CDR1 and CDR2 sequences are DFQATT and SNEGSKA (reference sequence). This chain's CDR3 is CSARPDVNGGAFF. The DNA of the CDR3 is TGCAGTGCTAGACCGGACGTGAATGGGGGAGCTTTCTTT.

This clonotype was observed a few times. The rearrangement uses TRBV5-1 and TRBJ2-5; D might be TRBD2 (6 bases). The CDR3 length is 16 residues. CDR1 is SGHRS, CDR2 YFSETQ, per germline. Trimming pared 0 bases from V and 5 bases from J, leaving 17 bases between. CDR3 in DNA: TGCGCCAGCAGCTTGGCCGGCGGCGGGGAAGTGGAGACCCAGTACTTC. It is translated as CASSLAGGGEVETQYF.

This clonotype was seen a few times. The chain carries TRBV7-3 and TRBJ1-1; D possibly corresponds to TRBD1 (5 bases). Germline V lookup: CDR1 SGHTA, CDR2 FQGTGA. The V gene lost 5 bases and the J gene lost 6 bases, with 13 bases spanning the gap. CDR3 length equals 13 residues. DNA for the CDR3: TGTGCCAGCAGCCAGCGCGGGGCGGCTGAAGCTTTCTTT. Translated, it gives CASSQRGAAEAFF.

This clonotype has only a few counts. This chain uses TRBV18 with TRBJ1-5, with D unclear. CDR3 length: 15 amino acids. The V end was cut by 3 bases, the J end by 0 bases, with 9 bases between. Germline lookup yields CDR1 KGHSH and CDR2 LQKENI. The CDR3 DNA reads TGTGCCAGCTCACCGAGGGTGGATAGCAATCAGCCCCAGCATTTT. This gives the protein CASSPRVDSNQPQHF. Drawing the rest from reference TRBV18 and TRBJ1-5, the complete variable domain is NAGVMQNPRHLVRRRGQEARLRCSPMKGHSHVYWYRQLPEEGLKFMVYLQKENIIDESGMPKERFSAEFPKEGPSILRIQQVVRGDSAAYFCASSPRVDSNQPQHFGDGTRLSIL.

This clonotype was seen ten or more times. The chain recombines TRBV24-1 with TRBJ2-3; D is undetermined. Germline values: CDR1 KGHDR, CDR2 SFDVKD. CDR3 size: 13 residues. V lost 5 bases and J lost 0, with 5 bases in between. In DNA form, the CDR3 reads TGTGCCACCAGTGCTCGCAGCACAGATACGCAGTATTTT. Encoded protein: CATSARSTDTQYF.

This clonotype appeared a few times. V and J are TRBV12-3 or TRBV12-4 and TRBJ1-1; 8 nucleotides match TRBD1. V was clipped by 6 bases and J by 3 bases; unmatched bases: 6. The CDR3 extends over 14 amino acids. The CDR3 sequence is CASRGQARHTEAFF. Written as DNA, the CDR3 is TGTGCCAGCAGGGGACAGGCCAGACACACTGAAGCTTTCTTT.

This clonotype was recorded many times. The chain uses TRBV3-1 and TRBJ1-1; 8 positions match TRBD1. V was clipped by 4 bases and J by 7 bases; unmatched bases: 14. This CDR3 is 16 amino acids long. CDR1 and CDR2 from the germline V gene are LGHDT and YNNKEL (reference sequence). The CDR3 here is CASSRNEQDRGGEAFF. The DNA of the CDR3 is TGTGCCAGCAGCCGAAACGAACAAGACAGGGGTGGTGAAGCTTTCTTT.

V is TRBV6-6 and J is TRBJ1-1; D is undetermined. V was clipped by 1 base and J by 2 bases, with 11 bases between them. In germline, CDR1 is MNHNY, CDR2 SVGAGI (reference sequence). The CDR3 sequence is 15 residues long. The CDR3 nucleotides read TGTGCCAGCAGTTACTGGTTTGGAGGAAACACTGAAGCTTTCTTT. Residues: CASSYWFGGNTEAFF.

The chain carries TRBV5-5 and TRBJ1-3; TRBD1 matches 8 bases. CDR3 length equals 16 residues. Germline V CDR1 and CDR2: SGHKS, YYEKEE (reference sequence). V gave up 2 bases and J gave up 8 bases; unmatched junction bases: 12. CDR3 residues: CASSLSKSGGTYTIYF. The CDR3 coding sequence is TGTGCCAGCAGCTTATCGAAATCAGGGGGCACGTACACCATATATTTT.

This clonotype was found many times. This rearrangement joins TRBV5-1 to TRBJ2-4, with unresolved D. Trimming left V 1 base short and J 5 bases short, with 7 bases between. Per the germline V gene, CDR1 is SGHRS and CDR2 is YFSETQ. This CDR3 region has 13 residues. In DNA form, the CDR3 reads TGCGCCAGCAGCTTGAACGGAGAAAACATTCAGTACTTC. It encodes CASSLNGENIQYF.

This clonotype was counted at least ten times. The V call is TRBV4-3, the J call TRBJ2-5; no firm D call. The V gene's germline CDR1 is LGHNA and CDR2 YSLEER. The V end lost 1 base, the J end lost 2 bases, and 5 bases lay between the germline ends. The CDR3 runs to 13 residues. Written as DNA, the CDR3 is TGCGCCAGCAGCCAAGTCGAGCAAGAGACCCAGTACTTC. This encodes CASSQVEQETQYF.

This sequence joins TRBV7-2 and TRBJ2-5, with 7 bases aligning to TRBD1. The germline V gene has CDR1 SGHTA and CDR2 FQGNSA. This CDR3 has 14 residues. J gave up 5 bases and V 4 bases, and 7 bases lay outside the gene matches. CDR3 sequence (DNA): TGTGCCAGCAGCTCACAGACAGGGCCGGAGACCCAGTACTTC. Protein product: CASSSQTGPETQYF.

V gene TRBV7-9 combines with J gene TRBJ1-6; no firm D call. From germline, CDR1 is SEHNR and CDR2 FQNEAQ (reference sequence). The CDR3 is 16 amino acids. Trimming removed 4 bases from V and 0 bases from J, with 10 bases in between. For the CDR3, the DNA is TGTGCCAGCAGCTCCGTCGGTGGCTCCTATAATTCACCCCTCCACTTT. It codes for CASSSVGGSYNSPLHF.

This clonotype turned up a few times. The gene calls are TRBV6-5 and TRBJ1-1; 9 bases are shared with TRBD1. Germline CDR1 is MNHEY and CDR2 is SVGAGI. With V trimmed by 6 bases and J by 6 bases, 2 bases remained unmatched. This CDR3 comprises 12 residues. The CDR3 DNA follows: TGTGCCAGCAGGGGACAGGGCGCTGAAGCTTTCTTT. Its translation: CASRGQGAEAFF.

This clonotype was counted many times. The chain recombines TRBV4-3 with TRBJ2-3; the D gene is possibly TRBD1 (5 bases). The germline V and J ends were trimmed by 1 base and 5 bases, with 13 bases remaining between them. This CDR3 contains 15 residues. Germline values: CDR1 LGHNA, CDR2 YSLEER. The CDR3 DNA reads TGCGCCAGCAGCCAAGCCCCGACAGCCAGAGATACGCAGTATTTT. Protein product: CASSQAPTARDTQYF.